A selection of T cell receptor beta chains follows, all from one sample in a study of regulatory T cells in long-lasting Graves disease. One entry per CDR3 protein, called by TCRdb with MiXCR from the multiplex PCR reads. The sample yields approximately 250,000 distinct CDR3 sequences, around 16% seen once. The input for sequencing was peripheral blood mononuclear cells (PBMCs), taken at new diagnosis, from a patient treated with antithyroid drugs. The origin of the receptors is a female donor with Graves disease. The CDR3 runs from the conserved cysteine through the conserved F or W. Size is omitted from some rows. Given values are once, few, many or a class for expanded clones.

v_call: TRBV9; j_call: TRBJ2-1; clone_size: many; cdr3_aa: CASSASPGTNEQFF
v_call: TRBV11-2; j_call: TRBJ1-1; clone_size: .; cdr3_aa: CASSLERQIYTEAFF
v_call: TRBV20-1; j_call: TRBJ2-3; clone_size: many; cdr3_aa: CSARVATDEGRYTDTQYF
v_call: TRBV2; j_call: TRBJ1-2; clone_size: many; cdr3_aa: CASSERSYGYTF
v_call: TRBV2; j_call: TRBJ1-5; clone_size: many; cdr3_aa: CASSERSSNQPQHF
v_call: TRBV11-2; j_call: TRBJ2-3; clone_size: many; cdr3_aa: CASSLDFSGSTDTQYF
v_call: TRBV5-1; j_call: TRBJ1-4; clone_size: .; cdr3_aa: CASSLGQFNEKLSF
v_call: TRBV28; j_call: TRBJ2-1; clone_size: many; cdr3_aa: CASSSLGDSYNEQFF
v_call: TRBV4-3; j_call: TRBJ1-1; clone_size: many; cdr3_aa: CASSRNPVGVNTEAFF
v_call: TRBV6-1; j_call: TRBJ2-2; clone_size: many; cdr3_aa: CASSGRWPRAGNTGELFF